This passage covers 25 T cell receptor beta chains from one sample sequenced in a study of identical twins listed by TCRdb under 2016. Library method: 5' RACE. Sequencing was performed on an Illumina HiSeq 2000. The public reads were run again by TCRdb, first through fastp at Q25 and then through MiXCR, and only productive beta chains were kept. When rows share a CDR3 protein, they turn into one entry using the most common DNA and genes. This sample comprises about 810,000 distinct CDR3 sequences, roughly an eighth of them detected only once. The ten largest clonotypes hold around 1.6% of the sample. This sample was also put to use in a study of yellow fever vaccine responses in identical twins.

The sequenced material came from PBMCs. Every receptor here comes from a woman under 30 in good health.

This chain links TRBV29-1 with TRBJ1-2; D unclear. The germline V gene encodes CDR1 SQVTM and CDR2 ANQGSEA. V was cut by 3 bases and J by 4 bases, with 6 bases left in between. The CDR3 has 11 residues. The CDR3 loop is CSVEEIYGYTF. The DNA for the CDR3 is TGCAGCGTTGAGGAGATCTATGGCTACACCTTC.

This clonotype has more than one count but fewer than ten. The chain is built from TRBV20-1 and TRBJ2-1; maybe TRBD1 (5 bases). The CDR3 has 18 amino acids. CDR1 DFQATT and CDR2 SNEGSKA come from the germline V gene (reference sequence). V lost 2 bases, J lost 0 bases, and 20 bases lay in between. The CDR3 sequence: CSARTDIPILSSYNEQFF. The CDR3 DNA follows: TGCAGTGCTAGAACGGACATCCCTATCCTCAGCTCCTACAATGAGCAGTTCTTC.

This clonotype was recorded at least ten times. The V and J genes are TRBV4-2 and TRBJ2-7, with TRBD1 identical over 9 bases. With V trimmed by 0 bases and J by 4 bases, 4 bases remained unmatched. The CDR3 has 15 amino acids. Germline-derived CDR1 and CDR2 are LGHNA and YNFKEQ. The CDR3 here is CASSQEGQGLYEQYF. The CDR3, as DNA: TGTGCCAGCAGCCAAGAGGGACAGGGCCTGTACGAGCAGTACTTC.

The table lists this clonotype with a count of one. The chain uses TRBV11-1 and TRBJ2-1; tentative D call: TRBD1 (5 bases). Germline CDR1 and CDR2: SGHAT and FQDESV (reference sequence). The CDR3 is 18 amino acids. V shed 4 bases and J shed 0 bases, with 19 bases lying between them. Here the CDR3 reads CASSSTGPPRGSYNEQFF. CDR3 DNA: TGTGCCAGCAGCTCAACAGGACCCCCCCGCGGCTCCTACAATGAGCAGTTCTTC. Looking up the rest from reference TRBV11-1 and TRBJ2-1 gives the full variable domain: EAEVAQSPRYKITEKSQAVAFWCDPISGHATLYWYRQILGQGPELLVQFQDESVVDDSQLPKDRFSAERLKGVDSTLKIQPAELGDSAMYLCASSSTGPPRGSYNEQFFGPGTRLTVL.

This clonotype was detected only a few times. The rearrangement joins TRBV6-2 or TRBV6-3 to TRBJ2-1, with D tentatively TRBD1 (6 bases). Trimming cost V 7 bases and J 1 base, with 14 bases left between them. Looked up from germline, CDR1 is MNHEY and CDR2 is SVGEGT. The CDR3 contains 15 residues. Here the CDR3 reads CASTQGAASYNEQFF. In DNA, the CDR3 is TGTGCCAGCACACAGGGAGCGGCTTCCTACAATGAGCAGTTCTTC.

V and J are TRBV20-1 and TRBJ2-1; tentatively, D is TRBD1 (5 bases). From germline, CDR1 is DFQATT and CDR2 SNEGSKA (reference sequence). Trimming left V 1 base short and J 10 bases short, with 14 bases between. The CDR3 length is 13 residues. The CDR3 sequence: CSARVVSNREQFF. CDR3 in DNA: TGCAGTGCTAGAGTGGTGAGTAACAGGGAGCAGTTCTTC.

This clonotype was seen only a few times. The V and J genes are TRBV27 and TRBJ2-1; 11 bases line up with TRBD2. The V and J ends lost 7 bases and 3 bases, in that order; junction bases with no gene match: 2. The CDR3 has 14 residues. Germline V gene data show CDR1 as MNHEY and CDR2 as SMNVEV (reference sequence). The CDR3 protein is CASKGLADYNEQFF. In nucleotides, the CDR3 is TGTGCCAGCAAGGGACTAGCGGACTACAATGAGCAGTTCTTC.

The V and J genes are TRBV5-8 and TRBJ1-2; 9 nucleotides align to TRBD1. CDR1 SGHTS and CDR2 YDEGEE come from the germline V gene. V lost 5 bases and J lost 1; bases outside the gene matches: 6. The CDR3 length is 15 residues. DNA of the CDR3: TGTGCCAGCAGATCGAGACAGGGGGTTAACTATGGCTACACCTTC. This sequence encodes CASRSRQGVNYGYTF.

This chain uses TRBV3-1 with TRBJ2-1, with D unclear. This CDR3 has 14 amino acids. Trimming pared 4 bases from V and 6 bases from J, leaving 13 bases between. Germline V gene lookup returns CDR1 LGHDT and CDR2 YNNKEL (reference sequence). CDR3 residues: CASSPGSSGNEQFF. The CDR3 nucleotides are TGTGCCAGCAGCCCCGGGTCGTCGGGCAATGAGCAGTTCTTC.

This sequence joins TRBV5-1 and TRBJ2-2; D gene ambiguous. CDR1 is SGHRS, CDR2 YFSETQ, per germline. The CDR3 length is 14 residues. V lost 5 bases, J lost 0 bases, and 8 bases lay in between. The CDR3 sequence: CASRGNTNTGELFF. The CDR3 DNA reads as TGCGCCAGCAGGGGGAATACGAACACCGGGGAGCTGTTTTTT.

The V gene is TRBV20-1, the J gene TRBJ1-5; D might be TRBD1 (6 bases). This CDR3 contains 15 residues. Germline assignment: CDR1 DFQATT and CDR2 SNEGSKA (reference sequence). Deletions cut 6 bases from V and 3 bases from J, with 18 bases between. CDR3 coding DNA: TGCAGTGCCTTGTTAGGCACAGGGCTCAATCAGCCCCAGCATTTT. Amino acids: CSALLGTGLNQPQHF.

The V and J genes are TRBV4-1 and TRBJ2-5; 7 bases are shared with TRBD1. Trimming cost V 5 bases and J 5 bases; bases outside gene matches: 5. The CDR3 has 13 amino acids. Germline V gives CDR1 MGHRA, CDR2 YSYEKL. The CDR3 reads CASSKQQGETQYF. The CDR3 bases are TGCGCCAGCAGCAAGCAACAGGGGGAGACCCAGTACTTC.

This clonotype has more than one count but fewer than ten. The chain joins TRBV4-1 to TRBJ1-2, with a weak D call TRBD1 (5 bases). The V gene's germline CDR1 is MGHRA and CDR2 YSYEKL. Trimming took 0 bases from V and 4 from J, leaving 18 bases between them. The length of the CDR3 is 17 residues. CDR3 in DNA: TGCGCCAGCAGCCAAGATGCGACCACCGGGACCGCCTATGGCTACACCTTC. Translating it yields CASSQDATTGTAYGYTF.

V and J are TRBV11-2 and TRBJ2-1; D may be TRBD1 (7 bases). The CDR3 runs 17 residues. Trimming took 5 bases from V and 4 from J, leaving 21 bases between them. Germline V gene lookup returns CDR1 SGHAT and CDR2 FQNNGV. The CDR3 nucleotides read TGTGCCAGCAGCCTCCGTCGACAGGGAGGTGGTTACAATGAGCAGTTCTTC. Translation gives CASSLRRQGGGYNEQFF.

The V and J genes are TRBV12-3 or TRBV12-4 and TRBJ1-6, with D uncertain. The CDR3 sequence is 14 residues long. The ends were cut back, 3 bases at V and 7 bases at J, with 10 bases in the middle. In DNA, the CDR3 is TGTGCCAGCAGTTTTCGGGAAAGGAATTCACCCCTCCACTTT. Translating gives CASSFRERNSPLHF.

This clonotype was counted only a few times. The chain recombines TRBV12-3 or TRBV12-4 with TRBJ2-6; 8 nucleotides match TRBD1. V gave up 6 bases and J gave up 2 bases; unmatched junction bases: 6. CDR3 length: 16 residues. The CDR3 loop reads CASSAPTGAGANVLTF. The CDR3 nucleotides read TGTGCCAGCAGCGCTCCGACAGGGGCTGGGGCCAACGTCCTGACTTTC.

This clonotype appeared a few times. The chain is built from TRBV25-1 and TRBJ1-1; D possibly corresponds to TRBD1 (6 bases). Looked up from germline, CDR1 is MGHDK and CDR2 is SYGVNS. V lost 3 bases to trimming and J lost 7 bases, with 21 bases between them. The CDR3 runs to 16 residues. CDR3 in amino acids: CASSDLRGESGVEAFF. In DNA form, the CDR3 reads TGTGCCAGCAGTGATCTGAGGGGGGAGAGCGGAGTTGAAGCTTTCTTT.

Only a few counts were recorded for this clonotype. This chain links TRBV15 with TRBJ2-7, with TRBD2 identical over 10 bases. The germline V gene has CDR1 LNHNV and CDR2 YYDKDF (reference sequence). V lost 2 bases to trimming and J lost 5 bases; unmatched junction nucleotides: 15. The CDR3 has 18 residues. CDR3: CATSRWASGSGRLNEQYF. In DNA, the CDR3 is TGTGCCACCAGCAGATGGGCTAGCGGGAGTGGAAGGCTAAACGAGCAGTACTTC.

This clonotype has ten or more counts. This rearrangement joins TRBV28 to TRBJ2-1; 10 bases map to TRBD2. The CDR3 has 14 residues. Germline V gene lookup returns CDR1 MDHEN and CDR2 SYDVKM. After removal of 6 bases from V and 6 bases from J, the junction contained 5 bases not matched to a gene. The CDR3: CASSRSGRRNEQFF. DNA of the CDR3: TGTGCCAGCAGCCGTAGCGGGAGGCGCAATGAGCAGTTCTTC.

This clonotype was observed a few times. This chain connects TRBV2 to TRBJ2-1; 7 bases match TRBD2. Germline V gene sequence: CDR1 SNHLY, CDR2 FYNNEI. Trimming cost V 10 bases and J 9 bases; bases outside gene matches: 12. This CDR3 is 13 amino acids long. DNA for the CDR3: TGTGCCAACTTGGCGGGAGATATGGTTGAGCAGTTCTTC. Protein sequence: CANLAGDMVEQFF.

The table lists this clonotype with many counts. The chain employs TRBV11-2 and TRBJ1-4, with D perhaps matching TRBD1 (6 bases). V dropped 4 bases and J dropped 4 bases, with 10 bases sitting between them. Germline assignment: CDR1 SGHAT and CDR2 FQNNGV. This CDR3 comprises 14 residues. The CDR3 here is CASSYGGRNEKLFF. In DNA, the CDR3 is TGTGCCAGCAGCTACGGGGGGCGTAATGAAAAACTGTTTTTT.

The chain joins TRBV5-1 to TRBJ2-7; 7 nucleotides line up with TRBD2. Germline assignment: CDR1 SGHRS and CDR2 YFSETQ. After removal of 0 bases from V and 3 bases from J, the junction contained 6 bases not matched to a gene. CDR3 size: 15 residues. The CDR3 spells CASSLGLAEFYEQYF. Here the CDR3 DNA reads TGCGCCAGCAGCTTGGGTCTAGCGGAGTTCTACGAGCAGTACTTC.

The CDR3 protein is CACCRRSTGVSKNIQYF. The CDR3 coding sequence is TGTGCCTGCTGCCGAAGGTCGACGGGAGTCTCCAAAAACATTCAGTACTTC. The chain employs TRBV3-1 and TRBJ2-4; TRBD2 might be the D (6 bases). This CDR3 is 17 amino acids long. The germline V and J ends were trimmed by 11 bases and 2 bases, with 25 bases remaining between them. CDR1 is LGHDT, CDR2 YNNKEL, per germline (reference sequence).

The chain carries TRBV4-1 and TRBJ2-5, with 8 bases that match TRBD2. V gave up 5 bases and J gave up 7 bases; unmatched junction bases: 15. In germline, CDR1 is MGHRA, CDR2 YSYEKL. The CDR3 spans 16 residues. The CDR3 protein is CASSWGRTSGAGTQYF. In DNA form, the CDR3 reads TGCGCCAGCAGCTGGGGAAGAACTAGCGGTGCGGGGACCCAGTACTTC.

V and J are TRBV18 and TRBJ2-7; 15 bases agree with TRBD2. V gave up 6 bases and J gave up 3 bases; unmatched junction bases: 6. In germline, CDR1 is KGHSH, CDR2 LQKENI. The CDR3 length is 16 residues. The CDR3, as DNA: TGTGCCAGCTCTGCCGGGACTAGCGGGGGGTACTACGAGCAGTACGTC. Translation gives CASSAGTSGGYYEQYV.